The entry that follows covers one T cell receptor beta chain sequence. The data belong to a study of cytomegalovirus exposure and HLA in healthy donors. TCRdb keeps only in-frame clones here, not all; method: immunoSEQ multiplex PCR. The sample consists of hundreds of thousands of clones, around 86% of them appearing once. This TCR came from a woman aged 30 to 39 in good health and CMV-seropositive. The sequenced sample consisted of PBMCs.

CDR3 nucleotide sequence: TGTGCCAGCAGCTTAGTGTGGCGGGAGGGCAAGGGCGAGCAGTACTTC. Its protein is CASSLVWREGKGEQYF. The rearrangement joins TRBV7-6 to TRBJ2-7; 9 nucleotides line up with TRBD2. V lost 1 base to trimming and J lost 6 bases; unmatched junction nucleotides: 10. From germline, CDR1 is SGHVS and CDR2 FNYEAQ. The CDR3 length is 16 residues.